This T cell receptor (beta chain) is from a study of CD8 T cells in ankylosing spondylitis. Study-level findings and limits: There was a TCR beta motif, made of 7 to 9 highly homologous variants, that appeared characteristic of ankylosing spondylitis blood. Some of the motif variants had earlier been found in reactive arthritis patients' fluid and blood. Disease-linked clones were reportedly significantly enriched in matched ankylosing spondylitis synovial fluid.

CDR1 is SGHRS, CDR2 YFSETQ, per germline. Trimming removed 5 bases at V and 1 base at J, with 6 bases between. The CDR3 sequence is 13 residues long. The sample holds a few counts of this clonotype. Its antigen is unidentified. It was by quantitative 5'-RACE with molecular barcodes that TCR beta libraries were made. TCRdb fed the 5' RACE reads into MiXCR, producing one record per CDR3 protein. The table includes a few hundred thousand distinct CDR3 sequences, about 20% detected once. The sequenced material came from blood, either unsorted or a sorted T cell fraction (not recorded which). V usage is TRBV5-1 and J usage is TRBJ2-2, with D perhaps given as TRBD1 or TRBD2 (5 bases each). This clonotype was sampled from a male donor with ankylosing spondylitis. This CDR3 reads CASSGGNTGELFF. CDR3 nucleotide sequence: TGCGCCAGCAGTGGGGGGAACACCGGGGAGCTGTTTTTT.